This TCR beta chain was recovered during a study of blood T cell repertoires in COVID-19. Whole-study context: Acute-phase and convalescent COVID-19 samples originated in the United States, Italy and Spain. T cells, B-cell-depleted T cells, or PBMCs supplied cDNA or gDNA.

This clone appeared once. As originally analysed: Estimation of nucleated cell counts was performed using reference gene primer amplification. TCRdb keeps only in-frame clones here, not all; method: immunoSEQ multiplex PCR. The D gene and trimming were derived from the DNA, and the V and J assignments and clone size from that table. The sample yields some 300,000 clones, 85% to 90% seen once. There are 13 residues in the CDR3. V shed 0 bases and J 6 bases; nucleotides not matched to a gene: 0. Germline values: CDR1 KGHSH, CDR2 LQKENI. The TCR sequence derives from a man aged 65 to 79 with acute or convalescent COVID-19. The V call is TRBV18, the J call TRBJ2-3; 7 bases are shared with TRBD2. Sample: peripheral blood. The CDR3 is CASSPPREDTQYF. DNA of the CDR3: TGTGCCAGCTCACCACCGCGGGAGGATACGCAGTATTTT.